This T cell receptor beta chain was observed in a study of post-analysis software for immune sequencing data. General study results and limits: There were five or six TRBV segments more frequent in patients than controls, and TRBV5-6, TRBV5-1 and TRBV20-1 were among them.

There are many counts of this clonotype. The antigen is undetermined. Sequencing libraries made from TCR beta cDNA carried unique molecular identifiers. MiXCR was run by TCRdb on the PCR reads, yielding one entry per CDR3 protein. This table holds about 460,000 distinct CDR3 sequences, approximately 45% found once. V was pared by 6 bases and J by 4 bases, with 15 bases between. The CDR3 totals 14 residues. This TCR derives from a girl between 10 and 17 years old with multiple sclerosis. What was sequenced was blood. This sequence joins TRBV12-3 or TRBV12-4 and TRBJ1-2; D perhaps matches TRBD1 (5 bases). CDR3 amino acids: CASSPAGGTYGYTF. The CDR3 bases are TGTGCCAGCAGCCCCGCCGGGGGGACCTATGGCTACACCTTC.